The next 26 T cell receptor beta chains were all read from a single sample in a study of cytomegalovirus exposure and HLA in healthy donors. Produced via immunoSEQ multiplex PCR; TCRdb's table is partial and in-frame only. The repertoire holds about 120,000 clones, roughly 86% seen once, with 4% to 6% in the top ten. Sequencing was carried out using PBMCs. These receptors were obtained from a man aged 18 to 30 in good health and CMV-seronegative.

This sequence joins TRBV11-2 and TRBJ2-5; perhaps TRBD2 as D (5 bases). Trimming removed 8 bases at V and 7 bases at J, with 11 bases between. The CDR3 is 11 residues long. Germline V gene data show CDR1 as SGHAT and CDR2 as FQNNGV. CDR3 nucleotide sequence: TGTGCCAGCTCATTCCGGGGGACCCAGTACTTC. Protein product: CASSFRGTQYF.

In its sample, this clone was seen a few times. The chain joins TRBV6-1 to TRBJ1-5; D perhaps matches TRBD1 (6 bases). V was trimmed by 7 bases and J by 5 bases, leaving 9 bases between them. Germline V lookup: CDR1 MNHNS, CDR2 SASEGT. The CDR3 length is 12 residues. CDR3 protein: CASKQGDQPQHF. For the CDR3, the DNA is TGTGCCAGCAAACAGGGCGATCAGCCCCAGCATTTT.

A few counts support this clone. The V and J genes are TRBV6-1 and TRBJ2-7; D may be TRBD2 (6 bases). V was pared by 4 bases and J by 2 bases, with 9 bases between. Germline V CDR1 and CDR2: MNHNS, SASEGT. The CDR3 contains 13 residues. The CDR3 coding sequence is TGTGCCAGCAGTGTGGCGGGGACCTACGAGCAGTACTTC. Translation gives CASSVAGTYEQYF.

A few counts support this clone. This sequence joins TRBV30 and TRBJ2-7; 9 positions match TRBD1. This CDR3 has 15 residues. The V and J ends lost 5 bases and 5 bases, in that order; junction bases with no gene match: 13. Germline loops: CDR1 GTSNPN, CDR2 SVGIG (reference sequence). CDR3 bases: TGTGCCTGGCGTCCCGGGACAGGGAGAGCCCACGAGCAGTACTTC. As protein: CAWRPGTGRAHEQYF.

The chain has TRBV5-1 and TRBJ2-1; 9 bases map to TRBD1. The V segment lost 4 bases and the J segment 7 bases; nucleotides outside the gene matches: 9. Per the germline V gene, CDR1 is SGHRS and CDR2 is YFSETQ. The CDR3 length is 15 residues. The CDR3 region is CASSPGTGTGNEQFF. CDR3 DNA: TGCGCCAGCAGCCCAGGGACAGGGACGGGTAATGAGCAGTTCTTC.

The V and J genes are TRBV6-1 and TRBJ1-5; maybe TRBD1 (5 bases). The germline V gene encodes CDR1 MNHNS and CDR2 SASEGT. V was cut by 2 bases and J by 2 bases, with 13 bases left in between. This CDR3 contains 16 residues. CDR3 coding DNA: TGTGCCAGCAGTGAATGGGGGGTACAGGGCAATCAGCCCCAGCATTTT. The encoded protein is CASSEWGVQGNQPQHF.

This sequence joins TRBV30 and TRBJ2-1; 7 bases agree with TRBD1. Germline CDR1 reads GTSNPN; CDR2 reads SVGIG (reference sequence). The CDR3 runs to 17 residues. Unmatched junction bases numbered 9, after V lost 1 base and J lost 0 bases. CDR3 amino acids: CAWSAALTGLSYNEQFF. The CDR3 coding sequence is TGTGCCTGGAGTGCTGCCCTGACAGGGCTCTCCTACAATGAGCAGTTCTTC.

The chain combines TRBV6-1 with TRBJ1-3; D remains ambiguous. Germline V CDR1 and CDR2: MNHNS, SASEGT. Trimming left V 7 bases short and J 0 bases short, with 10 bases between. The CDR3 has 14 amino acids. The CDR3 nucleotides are TGTGCCAGCAATTCTGGCAGCTCTGGAAACACCATATATTTT. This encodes CASNSGSSGNTIYF.

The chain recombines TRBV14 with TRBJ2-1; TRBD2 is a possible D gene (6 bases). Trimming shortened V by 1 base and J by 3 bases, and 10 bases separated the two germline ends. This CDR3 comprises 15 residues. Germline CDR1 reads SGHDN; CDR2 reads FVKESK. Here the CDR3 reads CASSQAGVGYNEQFF. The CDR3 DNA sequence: TGTGCCAGCAGCCAAGCGGGGGTCGGCTACAATGAGCAGTTCTTC.

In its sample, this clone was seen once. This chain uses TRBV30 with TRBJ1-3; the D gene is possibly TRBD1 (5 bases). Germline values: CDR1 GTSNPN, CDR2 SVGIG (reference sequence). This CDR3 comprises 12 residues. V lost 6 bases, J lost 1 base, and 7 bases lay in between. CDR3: CACQGSGNTIYF. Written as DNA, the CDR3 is TGTGCCTGTCAGGGTTCTGGAAACACCATATATTTT.

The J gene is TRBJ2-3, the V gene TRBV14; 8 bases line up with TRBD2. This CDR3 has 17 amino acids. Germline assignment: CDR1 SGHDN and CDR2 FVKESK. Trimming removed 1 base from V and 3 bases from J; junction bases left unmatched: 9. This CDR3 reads CASSQGLGGARTDTQYF. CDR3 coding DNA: TGTGCCAGCAGCCAAGGTCTCGGGGGGGCCCGTACAGATACGCAGTATTTT. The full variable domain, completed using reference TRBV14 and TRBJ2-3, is EAGVTQFPSHSVIEKGQTVTLRCDPISGHDNLYWYRRVMGKEIKFLLHFVKESKQDESGMPNNRFLAERTGGTYSTLKVQPAELEDSGVYFCASSQGLGGARTDTQYFGPGTRLTVL.

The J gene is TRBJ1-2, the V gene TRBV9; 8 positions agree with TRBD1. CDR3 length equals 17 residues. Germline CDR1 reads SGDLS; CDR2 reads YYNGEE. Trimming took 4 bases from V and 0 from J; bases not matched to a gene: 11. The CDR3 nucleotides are TGTGCCAGCAGCACCCCCGACAGGGGTGCCCCTAACTATGGCTACACCTTC. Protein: CASSTPDRGAPNYGYTF.

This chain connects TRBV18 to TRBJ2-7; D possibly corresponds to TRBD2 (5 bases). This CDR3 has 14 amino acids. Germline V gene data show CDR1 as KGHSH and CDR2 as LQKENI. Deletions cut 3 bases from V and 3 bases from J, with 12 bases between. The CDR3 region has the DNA TGTGCCAGCTCACCTGCGGGTACGGGCTACGAGCAGTACTTC. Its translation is CASSPAGTGYEQYF.

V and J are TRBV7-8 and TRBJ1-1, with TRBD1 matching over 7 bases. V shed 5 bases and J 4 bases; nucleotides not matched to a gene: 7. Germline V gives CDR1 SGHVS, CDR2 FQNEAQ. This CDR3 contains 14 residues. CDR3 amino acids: CASSPDRDRTEAFF. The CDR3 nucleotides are TGTGCCAGCAGCCCAGACAGGGATCGCACTGAAGCTTTCTTT.

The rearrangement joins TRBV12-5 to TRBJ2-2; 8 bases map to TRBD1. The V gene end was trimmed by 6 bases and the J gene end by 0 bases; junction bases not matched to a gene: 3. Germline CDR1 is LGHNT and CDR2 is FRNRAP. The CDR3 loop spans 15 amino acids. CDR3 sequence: CASGGTGSNTGELFF. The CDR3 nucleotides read TGTGCTAGTGGGGGGACAGGATCGAACACCGGGGAGCTGTTTTTT.

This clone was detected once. CDR3 amino acids: CASSPAGGRGHEQYF. CDR3 in DNA: TGTGCCAGCAGCCCAGCGGGGGGCCGTGGCCACGAGCAGTACTTC. The chain recombines TRBV7-9 with TRBJ2-7, with TRBD2 matching over 9 bases. The CDR3 loop spans 15 amino acids. J gave up 5 bases and V 5 bases, and 10 bases lay outside the gene matches. The germline CDR1 and CDR2 sequences are SEHNR and FQNEAQ (reference sequence).

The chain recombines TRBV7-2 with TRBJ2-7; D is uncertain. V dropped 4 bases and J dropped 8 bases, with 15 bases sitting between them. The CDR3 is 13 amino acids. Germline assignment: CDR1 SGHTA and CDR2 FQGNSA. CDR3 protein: CASSSSAGFKQYF. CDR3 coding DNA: TGTGCCAGCAGCTCCTCGGCCGGGTTTAAGCAGTACTTC.

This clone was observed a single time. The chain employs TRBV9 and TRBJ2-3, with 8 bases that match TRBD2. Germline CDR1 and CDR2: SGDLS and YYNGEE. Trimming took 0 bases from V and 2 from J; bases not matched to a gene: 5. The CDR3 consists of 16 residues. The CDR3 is CASSVAAGGHTDTQYF. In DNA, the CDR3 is TGTGCCAGCAGCGTAGCGGCGGGGGGACACACAGATACGCAGTATTTT.

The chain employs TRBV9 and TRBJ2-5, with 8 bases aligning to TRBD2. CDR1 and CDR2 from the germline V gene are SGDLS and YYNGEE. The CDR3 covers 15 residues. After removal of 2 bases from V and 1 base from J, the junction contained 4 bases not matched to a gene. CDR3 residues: CASSVAGTSQETQYF. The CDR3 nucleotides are TGTGCCAGCAGCGTTGCCGGGACTAGCCAAGAGACCCAGTACTTC.

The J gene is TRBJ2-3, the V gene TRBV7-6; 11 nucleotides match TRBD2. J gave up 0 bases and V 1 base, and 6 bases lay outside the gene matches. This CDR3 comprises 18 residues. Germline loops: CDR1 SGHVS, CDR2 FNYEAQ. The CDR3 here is CASSLVASGGRSTDTQYF. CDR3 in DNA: TGTGCCAGCAGCTTAGTGGCTAGCGGGGGGCGGAGCACAGATACGCAGTATTTT.

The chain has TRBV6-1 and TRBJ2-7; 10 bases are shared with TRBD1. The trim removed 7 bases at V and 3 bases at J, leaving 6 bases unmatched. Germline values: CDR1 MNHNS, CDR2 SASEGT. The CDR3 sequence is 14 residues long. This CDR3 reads CASKPGQGIYEQYF. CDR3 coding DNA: TGTGCCAGCAAACCGGGACAGGGGATCTACGAGCAGTACTTC.

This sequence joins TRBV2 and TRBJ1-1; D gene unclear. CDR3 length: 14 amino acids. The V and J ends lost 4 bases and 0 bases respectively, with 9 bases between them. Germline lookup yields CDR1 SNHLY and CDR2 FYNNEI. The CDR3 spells CASSVGLMNTEAFF. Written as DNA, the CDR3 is TGTGCCAGCAGTGTGGGCCTTATGAACACTGAAGCTTTCTTT.

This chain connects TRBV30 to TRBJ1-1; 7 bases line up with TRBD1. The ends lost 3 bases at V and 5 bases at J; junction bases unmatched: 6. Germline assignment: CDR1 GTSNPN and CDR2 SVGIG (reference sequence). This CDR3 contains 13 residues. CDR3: CAWSETGMTEAFF. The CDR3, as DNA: TGTGCCTGGAGCGAGACAGGGATGACTGAAGCTTTCTTT.

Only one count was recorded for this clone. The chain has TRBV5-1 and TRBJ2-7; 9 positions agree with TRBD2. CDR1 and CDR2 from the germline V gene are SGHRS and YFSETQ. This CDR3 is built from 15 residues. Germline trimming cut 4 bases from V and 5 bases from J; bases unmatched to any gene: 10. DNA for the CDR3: TGCGCCAGCAGCACTGTGGCGGGAGGGGTCCACGAGCAGTACTTC. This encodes CASSTVAGGVHEQYF.

The CDR3 loop reads CAISPSGRGSYEQYF. CDR3 DNA sequence: TGTGCCATCAGCCCTAGCGGGAGGGGCTCCTACGAGCAGTACTTC. The J gene is TRBJ2-7, the V gene TRBV10-3; TRBD2 agrees at 12 bases. The ends lost 6 bases at V and 0 bases at J; junction bases unmatched: 3. CDR1 is ENHRY, CDR2 SYGVKD, per germline. The CDR3 extends over 15 amino acids.

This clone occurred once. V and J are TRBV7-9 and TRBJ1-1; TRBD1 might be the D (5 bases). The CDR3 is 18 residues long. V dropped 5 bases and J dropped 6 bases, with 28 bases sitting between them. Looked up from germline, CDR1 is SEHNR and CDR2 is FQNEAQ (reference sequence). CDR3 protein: CASSGPFSGGGLRAEAFF. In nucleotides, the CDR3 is TGTGCCAGCAGCGGTCCCTTCTCGGGGGGAGGCCTACGCGCTGAAGCTTTCTTT. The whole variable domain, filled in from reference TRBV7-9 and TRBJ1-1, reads DTGVSQNPRHKITKRGQNVTFRCDPISEHNRLYWYRQTLGQGPEFLTYFQNEAQLEKSRLLSDRFSAERPKGSFSTLEIQRTEQGDSAMYLCASSGPFSGGGLRAEAFFGQGTRLTVV.